These 30 T cell receptor beta chains were all obtained from the same sample, sequenced in a study of CD8+ T cells in alopecia areata (dated 2018 in TCRdb). The library was prepared using the immunoSEQ multiplex PCR assay. RNA was extracted from all samples and reverse transcribed into cDNA, which served as template for TCR sequencing. The table was pulled from immuneACCESS by TCRdb, which kept in-frame rearrangements only. Such tables lose some clones; where checked, under half of the loss comes from unresolved V genes, and the rest has no known cause. This sample is represented by 55,000 to 65,000 clones; around 47% of them were singletons. The biggest ten clones account for around 54% of the sample. Sequencing was done on a sample of NKG2D-low CD8+ T cells sorted from blood. In the paper's terms, the cell subset or site label means: sorted CD8+ NKG2D-low blood T cells. The receptors originated from a human donor with alopecia areata.

This chain connects TRBV29-1 to TRBJ1-1, with D maybe TRBD1 (5 bases). The CDR3 has 12 amino acids. Germline V CDR1 and CDR2: SQVTM, ANQGSEA. V lost 7 bases to trimming and J lost 8 bases, with 17 bases between them. The CDR3 DNA is TGCAGCGCCTTCAACGCGGGGGGGGAAGCTTTCTTT. Its translation: CSAFNAGGEAFF. Full variable domain (rest looked up from reference TRBV29-1 and TRBJ1-1): SAVISQKPSRDICQRGTSLTIQCQVDSQVTMMFWYRQQPGQSLTLIATANQGSEATYESGFVIDKFPISRPNLTFSTLTVSNMSPEDSSIYLCSAFNAGGEAFFGQGTRLTVV.

This chain uses TRBV11-2 with TRBJ2-6; D gene uncertain. This CDR3 is built from 15 residues. V lost 2 bases, J lost 4 bases, and 9 bases lay in between. CDR1 SGHAT and CDR2 FQNNGV come from the germline V gene. DNA for the CDR3: TGTGCCAGCAGCTTAAGGCCGTTCGGGGCCAACGTCCTGACTTTC. Translating gives CASSLRPFGANVLTF.

This clone was counted only a few times. This sequence joins TRBV29-1 and TRBJ1-1, with a possible D match to TRBD1 (5 bases). Looked up from germline, CDR1 is SQVTM and CDR2 is ANQGSEA. Trimming shortened V by 8 bases and J by 11 bases, and 33 bases separated the two germline ends. The CDR3 length is 16 residues. The CDR3 region is CSFWGSTQGKPSGAFF. As DNA, the CDR3 is TGCAGCTTTTGGGGGTCGACCCAGGGTAAGCCTTCGGGGGCTTTCTTT.

This chain connects TRBV30 to TRBJ1-1; D possibly corresponds to TRBD1 (6 bases). V was pared by 3 bases and J by 0 bases, with 14 bases between. Germline V lookup: CDR1 GTSNPN, CDR2 SVGIG (reference sequence). The CDR3 length is 15 residues. CDR3 residues: CAWSEPTGLNTEAFF. CDR3 bases: TGTGCCTGGAGCGAACCGACAGGATTGAACACTGAAGCTTTCTTT.

This clone was found once. The chain uses TRBV5-1 and TRBJ2-1; TRBD1 matches 7 bases. The V and J ends lost 4 bases and 5 bases, in that order; junction bases with no gene match: 0. Germline-derived CDR1 and CDR2 are SGHRS and YFSETQ. The CDR3 contains 12 residues. The CDR3 loop reads CASSGTDNEQFF. In nucleotides, the CDR3 is TGCGCCAGCAGCGGGACAGACAATGAGCAGTTCTTC.

This clone has more than one count but fewer than ten. The chain carries TRBV29-1 and TRBJ2-7; 11 nucleotides match TRBD2. Germline CDR1 SQVTM, CDR2 ANQGSEA. CDR3 size: 15 residues. The junction had 3 bases not matched to a gene; V was cut back by 1 base and J by 1 base. CDR3 sequence: CSVEATSGGSYEQYF. The CDR3 nucleotides read TGCAGCGTTGAAGCAACTAGCGGGGGATCCTACGAGCAGTACTTC.

This clone was seen more than once but under ten times. The chain links TRBV7-9 to TRBJ2-5; no reliable D call. Trimming left V 5 bases short and J 2 bases short, with 12 bases between. Germline CDR1 and CDR2: SEHNR and FQNEAQ (reference sequence). The CDR3 is made up of 14 amino acids. DNA of the CDR3: TGTGCCAGCAGCCAGGTTCTCGGACAAGAGACCCAGTACTTC. Amino acid sequence: CASSQVLGQETQYF. The full variable domain, rest sourced from reference TRBV7-9 and TRBJ2-5, is DTGVSQNPRHKITKRGQNVTFRCDPISEHNRLYWYRQTLGQGPEFLTYFQNEAQLEKSRLLSDRFSAERPKGSFSTLEIQRTEQGDSAMYLCASSQVLGQETQYFGPGTRLLVL.

The V gene is TRBV4-3, the J gene TRBJ2-3; D is ambiguous. CDR3 length: 13 residues. CDR1 LGHNA and CDR2 YSLEER come from the germline V gene. Between the trimmed V and J ends, which lost 4 bases and 6 bases, there was a span of 11 bases. The CDR3: CASSPVGEDTQYF. The CDR3 nucleotides read TGCGCCAGCAGCCCCGTGGGCGAGGATACGCAGTATTTT.

The chain has TRBV23-1 and TRBJ2-7; D remains unclear. TRBV23-1 belongs to the ORF category, with a function that is uncertain. The CDR3 has 15 residues. V lost 6 bases and J 1 base, leaving 16 bases between the germline ends. CDR3 loop: CASSRCRTASYEQYF. DNA of the CDR3: TGCGCCAGCAGCCGATGCCGGACGGCTTCCTACGAGCAGTACTTC.

In its sample, this clone was seen a few times. The V gene is TRBV4-3, the J gene TRBJ1-1, with D possibly TRBD1 on 6 matching bases. Trimming stripped 0 bases from V and 10 bases from J, with 18 bases between. Per germline, CDR1 LGHNA and CDR2 YSLEER. The CDR3 has 15 amino acids. This CDR3 reads CASSQDAGLTGRAFF. CDR3 coding DNA: TGCGCCAGCAGCCAAGACGCTGGGTTGACAGGCCGAGCTTTCTTT.

The chain has TRBV2 and TRBJ2-7; 7 positions agree with TRBD1. Germline V gene data show CDR1 as SNHLY and CDR2 as FYNNEI. The CDR3 consists of 14 residues. The V gene end was trimmed by 7 bases and the J gene end by 4 bases; junction bases not matched to a gene: 10. CDR3 DNA: TGTGCCAGCAATGATATGGACAGGAGTTACGAGCAGTACTTC. Translating it yields CASNDMDRSYEQYF.

The gene calls are TRBV5-6 and TRBJ2-7; D unclear. V was clipped by 2 bases and J by 6 bases, with 12 bases between them. CDR1 and CDR2 (germline): SGHDT, YYEEEE. The CDR3 length is 13 residues. CDR3: CASSLWISAEQYF. The CDR3 coding sequence is TGTGCCAGCAGCTTATGGATTTCGGCCGAGCAGTACTTC.

V usage is TRBV5-1 and J usage is TRBJ1-5; no clear D. V dropped 5 bases and J dropped 1 base, with 7 bases sitting between them. The CDR3 contains 13 residues. Germline values: CDR1 SGHRS, CDR2 YFSETQ. DNA of the CDR3: TGCGCCAGCAGTTATGACAGCAATCAGCCCCAGCATTTT. It encodes CASSYDSNQPQHF.

This clone was observed a handful of times. The CDR3 spells CASSRDRGPSYEQYF. DNA for the CDR3: TGTGCCAGCAGCCGGGACAGGGGTCCCTCCTACGAGCAGTACTTC. J is TRBJ2-7 and V is TRBV7-9, with 10 bases fitting TRBD1. From germline, CDR1 is SEHNR and CDR2 FQNEAQ (reference sequence). This CDR3 has 15 residues. J gave up 0 bases and V 5 bases, and 4 bases lay outside the gene matches. The whole variable domain, filled in from reference TRBV7-9 and TRBJ2-7, reads DTGVSQNPRHKITKRGQNVTFRCDPISEHNRLYWYRQTLGQGPEFLTYFQNEAQLEKSRLLSDRFSAERPKGSFSTLEIQRTEQGDSAMYLCASSRDRGPSYEQYFGPGTRLTVT.

This clone appeared a few times. V gene TRBV7-9 combines with J gene TRBJ2-7; 8 bases fit TRBD1. The CDR3 loop spans 15 amino acids. V trimming: 1 base; J trimming: 5 bases; junction bases outside the gene matches: 7. The germline V gene has CDR1 SEHNR and CDR2 FQNEAQ (reference sequence). The CDR3 sequence: CASSLVAGGIDEQYF. In nucleotides, the CDR3 is TGTGCCAGCAGCTTAGTAGCAGGGGGCATCGACGAGCAGTACTTC.

This chain uses TRBV29-1 with TRBJ2-3, with no clear D. CDR3 length equals 11 residues. Trimming cost V 4 bases and J 8 bases, with 10 bases left between them. The V gene's germline CDR1 is SQVTM and CDR2 ANQGSEA. The CDR3 DNA sequence: TGCAGCGTTGGGGCTTACGCTACGCAGTATTTT. It specifies CSVGAYATQYF.

The chain carries TRBV20-1 and TRBJ2-1; D is unresolved. The CDR3 is 11 residues long. The V and J ends lost 4 bases and 8 bases respectively, with 9 bases between them. Germline V CDR1 and CDR2: DFQATT, SNEGSKA (reference sequence). The chain's CDR3 is CSATSFDEQFF. The CDR3 DNA sequence: TGCAGTGCTACGTCCTTTGATGAGCAGTTCTTC.

V is TRBV4-1 and J is TRBJ2-3; D remains ambiguous. CDR1 and CDR2 (germline): MGHRA, YSYEKL. V lost 0 bases and J lost 3, with 10 bases in between. The CDR3 extends over 15 amino acids. CDR3 DNA: TGCGCCAGCAGCCAAGAAGATCTCGGGACAGATACGCAGTATTTT. Translating it yields CASSQEDLGTDTQYF.

The chain uses TRBV2 and TRBJ2-1; 8 bases fit TRBD2. The CDR3 has 17 amino acids. Germline V gene data show CDR1 as SNHLY and CDR2 as FYNNEI. J was trimmed by 2 bases and V by 4 bases; bases with no gene match: 10. The CDR3 nucleotides read TGTGCCAGCAGTGGAGCCCCCGCGGGAGGAGCCTACAATGAGCAGTTCTTC. Its translation: CASSGAPAGGAYNEQFF.

Of note for this clone: Additional DNA sequences in this sample encode the identical CDR3. The chain carries TRBV7-8 and TRBJ2-7; the D gene could be TRBD1 or TRBD2 (5 bases each). The germline V and J ends were trimmed by 2 bases and 2 bases, with 10 bases remaining between them. CDR3 size: 14 residues. Germline V lookup: CDR1 SGHVS, CDR2 FQNEAQ. The CDR3 DNA sequence: TGTGCCAGCAGCTTAAGTGGGGGAACCTACGAGCAGTACTTC. Residues: CASSLSGGTYEQYF. Filled out from reference TRBV7-8 and TRBJ2-7, the complete variable domain reads GAGVSQSPRYKVAKRGQDVALRCDPISGHVSLFWYQQALGQGPEFLTYFQNEAQLDKSGLPSDRFFAERPEGSVSTLKIQRTQQEDSAVYLCASSLSGGTYEQYFGPGTRLTVT.

This clone turned up a few times. This sequence joins TRBV19 and TRBJ2-3; TRBD1 aligns across 9 bases. The germline V gene has CDR1 LNHDA and CDR2 SQIVND (reference sequence). The length of the CDR3 is 14 residues. J lost 4 bases, V lost 9 bases, and 8 bases had no gene match. The CDR3 here is CARRTGVAADTQYF. Written as DNA, the CDR3 is TGTGCCAGGAGGACAGGGGTAGCGGCAGATACGCAGTATTTT.

This clone was seen a single time. The CDR3 DNA follows: TGTGCCACCAGCAGAGCCTGGACAGGGGGGCCTCCGGCCCAGCATTTT. Its protein is CATSRAWTGGPPAQHF. The chain joins TRBV15 to TRBJ1-5, with 10 bases matching TRBD1. Looked up from germline, CDR1 is LNHNV and CDR2 is YYDKDF (reference sequence). V shed 1 base, J shed 11 bases, and the junction held 11 bases outside the gene matches. The CDR3 runs 16 residues.

This clone showed up just a few times. This sequence joins TRBV7-8 and TRBJ2-1; D call uncertain. CDR3 size: 13 residues. Germline lookup yields CDR1 SGHVS and CDR2 FQNEAQ. Trimming pared 1 base from V and 8 bases from J, leaving 9 bases between. The CDR3 DNA is TGTGCCAGCAGCTTAGGGAGTGTAGATGAGCAGTTCTTC. It is translated as CASSLGSVDEQFF.

V and J are TRBV13 and TRBJ2-7, with D perhaps matching TRBD1 (5 bases). Deletions cut 5 bases from V and 1 base from J, with 9 bases between. CDR1 is PRHDT and CDR2 is FYEKMQ in the germline V gene (reference sequence). This CDR3 spans 13 amino acids. The CDR3 is CASSQTVSYEQYF. CDR3 nucleotide sequence: TGTGCCAGCAGCCAGACAGTTTCCTACGAGCAGTACTTC.

The V gene is TRBV7-2, the J gene TRBJ1-1; D is perhaps TRBD1 (5 bases). The V gene lost 1 base and the J gene lost 4 bases, with 10 bases spanning the gap. The CDR3 is 14 residues long. Germline CDR1 reads SGHTA; CDR2 reads FQGNSA. The CDR3 DNA reads TGTGCCAGCAGCTTAGGGCAGGGATTCACTGAAGCTTTCTTT. Its protein product is CASSLGQGFTEAFF.

This clone was observed a handful of times. The rearrangement links TRBV7-9 to TRBJ1-5, with D possibly TRBD1 on 5 matching bases. The CDR3 extends over 14 amino acids. Trimming removed 5 bases at V and 5 bases at J, with 13 bases between. CDR1 and CDR2 (germline): SEHNR, FQNEAQ (reference sequence). The CDR3 sequence is CASSPDSYYQPQHF. The CDR3 coding sequence is TGTGCCAGCAGCCCCGACAGCTACTATCAGCCCCAGCATTTT.

V usage is TRBV4-3 and J usage is TRBJ2-1; TRBD2 is a possible D gene (6 bases). Germline V gene data show CDR1 as LGHNA and CDR2 as YSLEER. The CDR3 runs 13 residues. Trimming cost V 1 base and J 8 bases, with 9 bases left between them. The CDR3 reads CASSQGGGYEQFF. In nucleotides, the CDR3 is TGCGCCAGCAGCCAAGGGGGAGGATATGAGCAGTTCTTC.

The table lists this clone with a few counts. The chain has TRBV13 and TRBJ2-4; D is ambiguous. The CDR3 length is 13 residues. Germline loops: CDR1 PRHDT, CDR2 FYEKMQ (reference sequence). V lost 4 bases, J lost 0 bases, and 4 bases lay in between. CDR3 sequence reads: CASSSRAKNIQYF. The CDR3 nucleotides are TGTGCCAGCAGCTCCCGAGCCAAAAACATTCAGTACTTC.

This chain joins TRBV9 and TRBJ2-1; D is tentatively TRBD1 or TRBD2 (5 bases each). Trimming pared 3 bases from V and 0 bases from J, leaving 10 bases between. CDR1 is SGDLS and CDR2 is YYNGEE in the germline V gene. The CDR3 extends over 15 amino acids. The CDR3 bases are TGTGCCAGCAGCGCGGGACCTCTCTCCTACAATGAGCAGTTCTTC. Translating gives CASSAGPLSYNEQFF.

This chain uses TRBV5-6 with TRBJ2-3; possible D gene TRBD2, 6 bases. Trimming left V 1 base short and J 4 bases short, with 13 bases between. The V gene's germline CDR1 is SGHDT and CDR2 YYEEEE. The CDR3 loop spans 15 amino acids. The CDR3 reads CASSLYREKADTQYF. CDR3 DNA: TGTGCCAGCAGCTTGTATCGGGAGAAGGCAGATACGCAGTATTTT.